Presented here are 26 T cell receptor beta chains from one specimen sequenced in a study of blood T cell repertoires in COVID-19. Libraries were prepared by immunoSEQ multiplex PCR; TCRdb keeps only in-frame clonotypes and omits some of them. The sample contains tens of thousands of clones, roughly 83% of which appear only once. Sequences were obtained from peripheral blood. These receptors came from a man aged 30 to 39 with COVID-19, enrolled during active disease.

CDR3 nucleotide sequence: TGTGCCAGCAGCTGGAATTTTGAGGGAAGTGAGCAGTTCTTC. It yields the protein CASSWNFEGSEQFF. The rearrangement joins TRBV11-2 to TRBJ2-1; D perhaps matches TRBD2 (5 bases). The CDR3 has 14 residues. Trimming pared 4 bases from V and 9 bases from J, leaving 16 bases between. Germline-derived CDR1 and CDR2 are SGHAT and FQNNGV.

This rearrangement joins TRBV5-6 to TRBJ1-2; perhaps TRBD1 as D (6 bases). With 0 bases removed from V and 2 bases from J, the gap between germline ends came to 11 bases. The CDR3 is 15 amino acids. Per germline, CDR1 SGHDT and CDR2 YYEEEE. In nucleotides, the CDR3 is TGTGCCAGCAGCTTGGTGGGGGCGAGAAACTATGGCTACACCTTC. Protein product: CASSLVGARNYGYTF.

This chain connects TRBV19 to TRBJ1-1; TRBD1 is a possible D gene (6 bases). The CDR3 contains 14 residues. The germline CDR1 and CDR2 sequences are LNHDA and SQIVND (reference sequence). Trimming stripped 8 bases from V and 4 bases from J, with 17 bases between. CDR3 sequence: CASGRQERATEAFF. The CDR3 coding sequence is TGTGCCAGTGGCCGACAGGAAAGGGCCACTGAAGCTTTCTTT.

The rearrangement uses TRBV10-3 and TRBJ1-2; tentatively, D is TRBD1 (6 bases). The germline V gene encodes CDR1 ENHRY and CDR2 SYGVKD. The CDR3 has 11 amino acids. The V end was cut by 11 bases, the J end by 6 bases, with 13 bases between. This chain's CDR3 is CAATGWHGYTF. Written as DNA, the CDR3 is TGTGCCGCTACAGGGTGGCATGGCTACACCTTC.

This clone occurred a few times. The rearrangement links TRBV7-6 to TRBJ2-7; a weak D match, TRBD1 (5 bases). V was cut by 7 bases and J by 7 bases, with 17 bases left in between. Germline V gene lookup returns CDR1 SGHVS and CDR2 FNYEAQ. This CDR3 is built from 13 residues. The CDR3: CASTPTPKGEQYF. The CDR3 nucleotides read TGTGCCAGCACCCCGACCCCCAAGGGGGAGCAGTACTTC. The whole variable domain, filled in from reference TRBV7-6 and TRBJ2-7, reads GAGVSQSPRYKVTKRGQDVALRCDPISGHVSLYWYRQALGQGPEFLTYFNYEAQQDKSGLPNDRFSAERPEGSISTLTIQRTEQRDSAMYRCASTPTPKGEQYFGPGTRLTVT.

The chain joins TRBV30 to TRBJ1-6; D is unresolved. CDR3 size: 14 residues. Trimming pared 4 bases from V and 6 bases from J, leaving 13 bases between. Germline-derived CDR1 and CDR2 are GTSNPN and SVGIG (reference sequence). CDR3 bases: TGTGCCTGGAAACTATATCTCCTTAATTCACCCCTCCACTTT. It translates to CAWKLYLLNSPLHF.

The chain recombines TRBV27 with TRBJ2-7; 15 positions agree with TRBD2. This CDR3 region has 15 residues. Germline trimming cut 6 bases from V and 2 bases from J; bases unmatched to any gene: 2. The V gene's germline CDR1 is MNHEY and CDR2 SMNVEV (reference sequence). The CDR3 sequence: CASRGLAGGTYEQYF. CDR3 nucleotide sequence: TGTGCCAGCAGAGGACTAGCGGGAGGGACCTACGAGCAGTACTTC.

The V and J genes are TRBV30 and TRBJ1-2; D is unclear. Germline lookup yields CDR1 GTSNPN and CDR2 SVGIG (reference sequence). V lost 2 bases, J lost 3 bases, and 13 bases lay in between. The CDR3 spans 14 residues. The DNA of the CDR3 is TGTGCCTGGAGTCCTCTCGAGGCAGACTATGGCTACACCTTC. It encodes CAWSPLEADYGYTF.

V gene TRBV7-9 combines with J gene TRBJ2-1, with TRBD2 matching 8 bases. The CDR3 spans 16 residues. CDR1 and CDR2 from the germline V gene are SEHNR and FQNEAQ (reference sequence). V lost 5 bases, J lost 2 bases, and 8 bases stayed unmatched. The CDR3 DNA reads as TGTGCCAGCAGCCTCCGGACTAGCCCCCCCTACAATGAGCAGTTCTTC. It translates to CASSLRTSPPYNEQFF.

This sequence joins TRBV3-1 (or the pseudogene TRBV3-2) and TRBJ2-1; TRBD2 matches 8 bases. The CDR3 is 16 residues long. Germline CDR1 LGHDT, CDR2 YNNKEL (reference sequence). V dropped 3 bases and J dropped 6; count of bases not matched to a gene: 10. CDR3 DNA: TGTGCCAGCAGCCAGGGGGGTCTAGCGGGTCTCAATGAGCAGTTCTTC. This sequence encodes CASSQGGLAGLNEQFF.

This chain links TRBV28 with TRBJ1-2; TRBD1 matches at 7 bases. With 7 bases clipped from V and 4 bases from J, the junction kept 9 bases outside the gene matches. There are 14 residues in the CDR3. Germline loops: CDR1 MDHEN, CDR2 SYDVKM. The CDR3 coding sequence is TGTGCCAGCAATCTGGCCGGGACAGTCTATGGCTACACCTTC. Translated, it gives CASNLAGTVYGYTF.

The V call is TRBV6-2 or TRBV6-3, the J call TRBJ1-2; 8 bases agree with TRBD1. The length of the CDR3 is 12 residues. The germline V gene encodes CDR1 MNHEY and CDR2 SVGEGT. J lost 12 bases, V lost 0 bases, and 3 bases had no gene match. The CDR3 nucleotides are TGTGCCAGCAGTTACTCGACGGGACAGGACACCTTC. It codes for CASSYSTGQDTF.

This chain connects TRBV4-3 to TRBJ2-7, with no clear D. V was pared by 4 bases and J by 0 bases, with 10 bases between. Germline V CDR1 and CDR2: LGHNA, YSLEER. The CDR3 totals 14 residues. The CDR3 sequence: CASSLRLSSYEQYF. The CDR3 nucleotides read TGCGCCAGCAGCCTGAGACTCAGCTCCTACGAGCAGTACTTC.

The chain couples TRBV27 to TRBJ1-1; D gene unclear. V shed 0 bases and J shed 4 bases, with 12 bases lying between them. Germline lookup yields CDR1 MNHEY and CDR2 SMNVEV (reference sequence). This CDR3 has 15 amino acids. The CDR3 is CASSLSWAGRTEAFF. The CDR3 DNA follows: TGTGCCAGCAGTTTATCGTGGGCGGGCCGCACTGAAGCTTTCTTT.

This rearrangement joins TRBV5-4 to TRBJ2-3, with D possibly being TRBD1 (5 bases). Germline V gives CDR1 SGHNT, CDR2 YYREEE (reference sequence). The CDR3 is 16 residues long. V dropped 0 bases and J dropped 1 base, with 12 bases sitting between them. CDR3 loop: CASSLAVNRRTDTQYF. The CDR3 coding sequence is TGTGCCAGCAGCTTGGCCGTAAACAGGCGCACAGATACGCAGTATTTT. The full variable domain, completed using reference TRBV5-4 and TRBJ2-3, is ETGVTQSPTHLIKTRGQQVTLRCSSQSGHNTVSWYQQALGQGPQFIFQYYREEENGRGNFPPRFSGLQFPNYSSELNVNALELDDSALYLCASSLAVNRRTDTQYFGPGTRLTVL.

J is TRBJ1-1 and V is TRBV29-1; D gene ambiguous. There are 13 residues in the CDR3. Deletions cut 3 bases from V and 5 bases from J, with 13 bases between. Looked up from germline, CDR1 is SQVTM and CDR2 is ANQGSEA. The CDR3: CSVDEGAGTEAFF. The CDR3 nucleotides are TGCAGCGTTGACGAGGGAGCGGGGACTGAAGCTTTCTTT.

This clone showed up just a few times. The chain carries TRBV11-3 and TRBJ1-1; 9 bases are a match to TRBD1. This CDR3 contains 16 residues. Germline values: CDR1 SGHNT, CDR2 YENEEA. The ends lost 2 bases at V and 3 bases at J; junction bases unmatched: 7. The DNA of the CDR3 is TGTGCCAGCAGCTTACATGGACAGGGGAGCGACACTGAAGCTTTCTTT. This gives the protein CASSLHGQGSDTEAFF.

This sequence joins TRBV6-2 or TRBV6-3 and TRBJ2-7; weak D call: TRBD2 (7 bases). The CDR3 has 16 residues. Trimming took 5 bases from V and 5 from J, leaving 22 bases between them. From germline, CDR1 is MNHEY and CDR2 SVGEGT. This CDR3 reads CASSPLRGGTDHEQYF. CDR3 sequence (DNA): TGTGCCAGCAGTCCGTTGCGCGGGGGCACTGACCACGAGCAGTACTTC.

This clone was recorded once. This chain connects TRBV9 to TRBJ2-3; 8 bases are a match to TRBD1. The length of the CDR3 is 13 residues. CDR1 is SGDLS, CDR2 YYNGEE, per germline. V lost 6 bases to trimming and J lost 4 bases; unmatched junction nucleotides: 4. CDR3 DNA: TGTGCCAGCACAGGGGGCGAAGCAGATACGCAGTATTTT. Translation gives CASTGGEADTQYF.

The chain links TRBV15 to TRBJ2-3; D perhaps matches TRBD2 (6 bases). V lost 1 base and J 3 bases, leaving 8 bases between the germline ends. CDR1 and CDR2 from the germline V gene are LNHNV and YYDKDF (reference sequence). The length of the CDR3 is 14 residues. CDR3 amino acids: CATSRASGTDTQYF. CDR3 in DNA: TGTGCCACCAGCAGAGCCAGCGGGACAGATACGCAGTATTTT.

This chain connects TRBV6-1 to TRBJ1-5, with D tentatively TRBD1 (6 bases). The CDR3 spans 18 residues. V was pared by 2 bases and J by 3 bases, with 20 bases between. Germline V lookup: CDR1 MNHNS, CDR2 SASEGT. The CDR3 DNA reads TGTGCCAGCAGTGAATCTGTTGGATTCCGGACAGCCAATCAGCCCCAGCATTTT. The encoded protein is CASSESVGFRTANQPQHF.

A few counts support this clone. Other DNA sequences of this sample code for an identical CDR3. V is TRBV12-3 or TRBV12-4 and J is TRBJ1-5; maybe TRBD1 (6 bases). This CDR3 region has 13 residues. Trimming shortened V by 6 bases and J by 7 bases, and 13 bases separated the two germline ends. The DNA for the CDR3 is TGTGCCAGCAGCTTCCAGGGGAACCAGCCCCAGCATTTT. This encodes CASSFQGNQPQHF.

The V gene is TRBV4-3, the J gene TRBJ1-1; 7 bases map to TRBD1. Germline CDR1 LGHNA, CDR2 YSLEER. V lost 2 bases to trimming and J lost 2 bases; unmatched junction nucleotides: 8. This CDR3 has 16 residues. The CDR3 DNA sequence: TGCGCCAGCAGCCAATCACTTGACAGGGTAAACACTGAAGCTTTCTTT. This codes for CASSQSLDRVNTEAFF.

J is TRBJ2-2 and V is TRBV5-5; 10 nucleotides match TRBD2. This CDR3 region has 16 residues. Losses at the gene ends were 4 bases for V and 3 bases for J; bases not matched to a gene: 6. Per the germline V gene, CDR1 is SGHKS and CDR2 is YYEKEE (reference sequence). In DNA, the CDR3 is TGTGCCAGCAGCAGGATAGCGGGAGGAGACACCGGGGAGCTGTTTTTT. As protein: CASSRIAGGDTGELFF.

The chain joins TRBV4-1 to TRBJ2-1; 10 bases map to TRBD2. This CDR3 has 16 amino acids. Germline CDR1 is MGHRA and CDR2 is YSYEKL. V was pared by 1 base and J by 9 bases, with 9 bases of the junction left unmatched. The CDR3 coding sequence is TGCGCCAGCAGCCAAGTTTTAGCGGGAGGTAGGCGTGAGCAGTTCTTC. Protein product: CASSQVLAGGRREQFF.

The rearrangement uses TRBV9 and TRBJ1-2; tentatively, D is TRBD1 (5 bases). There are 14 residues in the CDR3. CDR1 and CDR2 (germline): SGDLS, YYNGEE. Trimming removed 6 bases from V and 3 bases from J, with 15 bases in between. CDR3 residues: CASIKAGGHYGYTF. The CDR3 DNA is TGTGCCAGCATCAAAGCCGGGGGTCACTATGGCTACACCTTC.